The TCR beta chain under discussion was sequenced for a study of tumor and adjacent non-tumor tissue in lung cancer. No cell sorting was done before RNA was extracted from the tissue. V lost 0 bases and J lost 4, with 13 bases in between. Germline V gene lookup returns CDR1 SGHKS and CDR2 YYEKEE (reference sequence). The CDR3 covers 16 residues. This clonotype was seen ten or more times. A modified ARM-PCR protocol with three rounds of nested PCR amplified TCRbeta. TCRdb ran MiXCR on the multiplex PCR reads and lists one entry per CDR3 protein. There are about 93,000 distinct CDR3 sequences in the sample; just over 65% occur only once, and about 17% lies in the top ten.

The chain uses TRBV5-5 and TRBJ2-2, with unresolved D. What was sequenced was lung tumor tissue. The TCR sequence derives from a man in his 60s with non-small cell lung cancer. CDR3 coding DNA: TGTGCCAGCAGCTTGGCTCCACTACCTCGCACCGGGGAGCTGTTTTTT. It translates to CASSLAPLPRTGELFF.